Each of the 5 T cell receptor beta chains below was sequenced from the same sample in a study of CD8 T cells in ankylosing spondylitis. MiXCR, applied by TCRdb to the 5' RACE reads, yields one record per CDR3 protein. The sample lists 310,000 or so distinct CDR3 sequences, around 20% seen once, with roughly 7.4% in the top ten. The sample taken for sequencing was blood, either unsorted or a sorted T cell fraction (not recorded which). Receptors originate from a male donor with ankylosing spondylitis or in good health (not recorded which).

The chain is built from TRBV10-3 and TRBJ2-3; the D call may be TRBD1 or TRBD2 (6 bases each). Trimming left V 3 bases short and J 0 bases short, with 13 bases between. The CDR3 length is 16 residues. Germline lookup yields CDR1 ENHRY and CDR2 SYGVKD. CDR3 in DNA: TGTGCCATCAGTGACGAAGGGGGACTTAGCACAGATACGCAGTATTTT. Its translation is CAISDEGGLSTDTQYF.

The CDR3 protein is CASSETGTSPLHEQFF. The DNA for the CDR3 is TGTGCCAGCAGCGAGACCGGGACTAGCCCCTTACATGAGCAGTTCTTC. The J gene is TRBJ2-1, the V gene TRBV9; 9 bases align to TRBD2. The V segment lost 3 bases and the J segment 8 bases; nucleotides outside the gene matches: 12. The CDR3 totals 16 residues. CDR1 is SGDLS and CDR2 is YYNGEE in the germline V gene.

V gene TRBV20-1 combines with J gene TRBJ2-1, with D perhaps matching TRBD1 (5 bases). Deletions cut 3 bases from V and 4 bases from J, with 13 bases between. The CDR3 loop spans 14 amino acids. Germline assignment: CDR1 DFQATT and CDR2 SNEGSKA (reference sequence). CDR3 nucleotide sequence: TGCAGTGCTAGTCGACAGTTAGATTACAATGAGCAGTTCTTC. It codes for CSASRQLDYNEQFF.

This clonotype was seen repeatedly, ten times or more. The chain joins TRBV28 to TRBJ2-5; 7 bases line up with TRBD1. Germline V gene lookup returns CDR1 MDHEN and CDR2 SYDVKM. Germline trimming cut 5 bases from V and 1 base from J; bases unmatched to any gene: 4. CDR3 length: 14 amino acids. The CDR3: CASSPWDSQETQYF. In DNA, the CDR3 is TGTGCCAGCAGTCCCTGGGACAGCCAAGAGACCCAGTACTTC.

The CDR3 coding sequence is TGTGCCAGCAGCGGCCGGGACAGGGGGCAAGAGACCCAGTACTTC. Its protein is CASSGRDRGQETQYF. J is TRBJ2-5 and V is TRBV7-8, with 11 bases fitting TRBD1. Germline V lookup: CDR1 SGHVS, CDR2 FQNEAQ. The length of the CDR3 is 15 residues. The V gene end was trimmed by 5 bases and the J gene end by 2 bases; junction bases not matched to a gene: 4.